These T cell receptor beta chains were read from a single sample in a study of blood T cells in healthy people across ages. TCRdb redid the calling of the 5' RACE reads with MiXCR, one entry per CDR3 protein. The sample contains hundreds of thousands of distinct CDR3 sequences, 29% of which appear only once. Source material: blood. Receptors originate from a woman older than 75 in good health. Both conserved end residues are part of each CDR3. The order of the fields is J gene, D gene, V gene, CDR3 length, CDR3 protein. D genes are given only for firm matches.

>TRBJ2-3|-|TRBV11-2|17
CASSLNSYRRITDTQYF
>TRBJ1-5|-|TRBV7-2|15
CASSFSRNSNQLQHF
>TRBJ2-3|TRBD1|TRBV20-1|14
CSARRTGFTDTQYF
>TRBJ2-1|-|TRBV12-5|15
CARRNGSRPYNEQFF
>TRBJ1-6|-|TRBV13|14
CASKVGTYNSPLHF
>TRBJ2-3|-|TRBV6-6|14
CASSYFQNTDTQYF
>TRBJ1-6|TRBD1|TRBV30|16
CAWSVQGTGLNSPLHF
>TRBJ2-7|-|TRBV7-8|14
CASSPRPGLYEQYF
>TRBJ2-4|-|TRBV6-2/TRBV6-3|14
CASSYSQGVNIQYF
>TRBJ1-1|-|TRBV20-1|15
CSASRSRVVNTEAFF
>TRBJ2-4|TRBD2|TRBV3-1|17
CASSQPGLAGYKNIQYF
>TRBJ1-2|-|TRBV18|14
CASSPERGSIGYTF
>TRBJ2-1|TRBD2|TRBV3-1|14
CASGRSGGGNKQFF
>TRBJ2-1|-|TRBV4-1|14
CASSQDFRGNEQFF
>TRBJ2-4|-|TRBV7-8|14
CASSAPGQRNIQYF
>TRBJ2-5|TRBD1|TRBV28|15
CASIRDSGRRETQYF
>TRBJ1-2|-|TRBV5-6|13
CASSLGTSYGYTF
>TRBJ2-2|-|TRBV7-2|15
CATRRQPSNTGELFF
>TRBJ2-7|-|TRBV30|12
CAWSVPAREQYF
>TRBJ2-3|TRBD2|TRBV6-6|16
CASSQRSGGRTDTQYF
>TRBJ2-7|-|TRBV6-4|16
CASSDSARTKAYEQYF
>TRBJ2-1|TRBD2|TRBV12-3/TRBV12-4|15
CASEWGGSSYNEQFF
>TRBJ2-7|TRBD1|TRBV24-1|15
CATSDLGTGGDEQYF
>TRBJ1-5|TRBD1|TRBV12-3/TRBV12-4|16
CASSSTTGGGRQPQHF
>TRBJ1-2|TRBD1|TRBV20-1|14
CSARSSGQGSTDTF
>TRBJ1-3|TRBD1|TRBV10-3|14
CAISGDRGLNTIYF
>TRBJ2-7|-|TRBV29-1|13
CSVEEHGNYEQYF
>TRBJ1-5|-|TRBV25-1|13
CASSPTGIQPQHF
>TRBJ1-6|TRBD1|TRBV11-1|14
CASSHTDRGSPLHF
>TRBJ2-1|-|TRBV20-1|10
CSAKREEQFF
>TRBJ2-3|-|TRBV12-3/TRBV12-4|15
CASNLIGGRTDAQYF
>TRBJ2-5|-|TRBV11-2|17
CASSLTSRSGERETQYF
>TRBJ2-7|-|TRBV9|15
CASSVTGTSYNEQYF
>TRBJ1-2|TRBD1|TRBV5-4|15
CASSLAGQGIRGYTF
>TRBJ1-4|-|TRBV11-2|15
CASSPQGRFNEKLFF
>TRBJ1-5|-|TRBV5-5|14
CASSLLHSNQPQHF
>TRBJ2-3|-|TRBV6-2/TRBV6-3|12
CAGSPTTDTQYF
>TRBJ1-4|-|TRBV5-1|15
CASSPSRGAGEKLFF
>TRBJ2-2|-|TRBV25-1|16
CASSRSGTFLGGELFF
>TRBJ1-1|TRBD1|TRBV6-6|13
CASNGGQGLLAFF
>TRBJ1-2|TRBD1|TRBV4-2|16
CASSQEFPGGNYGYTF
>TRBJ1-2|-|TRBV12-3/TRBV12-4|15
CASSLSGGQPWGHTF
>TRBJ2-7|TRBD2|TRBV20-1|15
CSARTDSGGGYEQYF
>TRBJ1-1|-|TRBV7-9|13
CASSFTGDTEAFF
>TRBJ2-6|-|TRBV20-1|16
CSARLRQNPGANVLTF
>TRBJ2-3|TRBD2|TRBV6-6|15
CASSLTSGVANTQYF
>TRBJ2-1|TRBD1|TRBV5-6|15
CASSSPGTGKDEQFF
>TRBJ2-2|TRBD2|TRBV14|15
CASSQLAGVTGELFF
>TRBJ2-5|-|TRBV14|16
CASSQDTSKGLETQYF
>TRBJ1-1|-|TRBV21-1|9
CAREGTAFF